The 9 T cell receptor beta chains below come from one sample, sequenced in a study of cytomegalovirus exposure and HLA in healthy donors. 60 Vbeta and 13 Jbeta primers were used in PCR. TCRdb's table, derived via immunoSEQ multiplex PCR, lists solely in-frame clones and lacks some. Of about 170,000 clones listed, roughly 80% were seen once; the top ten hold less than 2.5%. The sequencing sample was made of PBMCs. The receptors come from a male donor in good health and CMV-seronegative.

This chain links TRBV6-1 with TRBJ1-2, with D perhaps matching TRBD1 (6 bases). With 2 bases removed from V and 1 base from J, the gap between germline ends came to 17 bases. CDR3 length: 17 residues. In germline, CDR1 is MNHNS, CDR2 SASEGT. This CDR3 reads CASSESRDKGLNYGYTF. The CDR3 nucleotides are TGTGCCAGCAGTGAATCCCGGGACAAGGGGCTTAACTATGGCTACACCTTC.

V is TRBV5-1 and J is TRBJ2-3, with 7 nucleotides matching TRBD1. Germline CDR1 and CDR2: SGHRS and YFSETQ. Trimming cost V 3 bases and J 4 bases; bases outside gene matches: 8. CDR3 length equals 15 residues. The CDR3 region is CASSYRGPQADTQYF. The CDR3 nucleotides read TGCGCCAGCAGCTACAGGGGCCCTCAGGCAGATACGCAGTATTTT.

CDR3 sequence reads: CASSTGDSPGTDTQYF. The DNA for the CDR3 is TGTGCCAGCAGTACCGGGGACAGTCCAGGCACAGATACGCAGTATTTT. The chain links TRBV27 to TRBJ2-3, with 7 positions matching TRBD1. Per the germline V gene, CDR1 is MNHEY and CDR2 is SMNVEV (reference sequence). The CDR3 extends over 16 amino acids. The V gene end was trimmed by 5 bases and the J gene end by 1 base; junction bases not matched to a gene: 9.

V usage is TRBV4-1 and J usage is TRBJ1-2; D uncertain. There are 13 residues in the CDR3. CDR1 and CDR2 from the germline V gene are MGHRA and YSYEKL. The V end lost 0 bases, the J end lost 7 bases, and 9 bases lay between the germline ends. The DNA for the CDR3 is TGCGCCAGCAGCCAAGAGTTCCTCTCTGGCTACACCTTC. Translation gives CASSQEFLSGYTF.

This chain uses TRBV10-1 with TRBJ2-7; TRBD2 agrees at 8 bases. Per the germline V gene, CDR1 is WNHNN and CDR2 is SYGVQD (reference sequence). This CDR3 comprises 16 residues. J lost 6 bases, V lost 5 bases, and 15 bases had no gene match. This chain's CDR3 is CASSRHRGSGAGEQYF. The CDR3 bases are TGCGCCAGCAGTCGTCACCGGGGTAGCGGGGCCGGCGAGCAGTACTTC.

The gene calls are TRBV30 and TRBJ2-1; tentatively, D is TRBD2 (6 bases). Germline V lookup: CDR1 GTSNPN, CDR2 SVGIG (reference sequence). The CDR3 covers 12 residues. V lost 3 bases and J 6 bases, leaving 9 bases between the germline ends. CDR3 residues: CAWSGGGNEQFF. Here the CDR3 DNA reads TGTGCCTGGAGCGGGGGTGGCAATGAGCAGTTCTTC. Together with reference TRBV30 and TRBJ2-1, the CDR3 gives the full variable domain: SQTIHQWPATLVQPVGSPLSLECTVEGTSNPNLYWYRQAAGRGLQLLFYSVGIGQISSEVPQNLSASRPQDRQFILSSKKLLLSDSGFYLCAWSGGGNEQFFGPGTRLTVL.

The CDR3 protein is CASRDRAPYEQYF. CDR3 DNA: TGTGCCAGCAGGGACAGGGCACCCTACGAGCAGTACTTC. This chain uses TRBV6-1 with TRBJ2-7, with 8 bases lining up with TRBD1. The CDR3 has 13 amino acids. Germline V CDR1 and CDR2: MNHNS, SASEGT. Trimming cost V 6 bases and J 2 bases; bases outside gene matches: 3.

V gene TRBV10-3 combines with J gene TRBJ2-3; TRBD2 agrees at 10 bases. The CDR3 totals 16 residues. V trimming: 3 bases; J trimming: 2 bases; junction bases outside the gene matches: 5. Per germline, CDR1 ENHRY and CDR2 SYGVKD. CDR3 residues: CAISETSGELTDTQYF. Here the CDR3 DNA reads TGTGCCATCAGTGAAACTAGCGGGGAGCTCACAGATACGCAGTATTTT.

V gene TRBV5-8 combines with J gene TRBJ2-2; TRBD1 aligns across 10 bases. The CDR3 has 15 residues. The J segment lost 3 bases and the V segment lost 4 bases, leaving 3 bases of the junction unmatched. The V gene's germline CDR1 is SGHTS and CDR2 YDEGEE. The CDR3 sequence is CASSLGQGYTGELFF. As DNA, the CDR3 is TGTGCCAGCAGCCTGGGACAGGGGTACACCGGGGAGCTGTTTTTT.